The present T cell receptor (beta chain) was sequenced within a study of T cells after yellow fever vaccination. A note on this clonotype: Its antigen is still unknown.

Study conclusions and caveats: Some clonotypes were seen in both the CD4 and the CD8 compartments. These made up a small share and likely arose from convergent recombination.

For TCR, cDNA came from 5'RACE template switching, which added a universal primer site and UMIs. TCRdb reanalysed the 5' RACE reads using MiXCR and keeps one entry per CDR3 protein. The sample holds 300,000 to 450,000 distinct CDR3 sequences, 7% to 10% seen once. The V and J ends lost 3 bases and 7 bases respectively, with 13 bases between them. This CDR3 is 13 amino acids long. Germline V lookup: CDR1 SGHTA, CDR2 FQGNSA. The chain is built from TRBV7-2 and TRBJ2-7; D not certain. The sequence came from a man younger than 35 who received the YFV17D yellow fever vaccine. The specimen was PBMCs, collected roughly 47 days after the first yellow fever vaccination. The CDR3: CASSFPSSSEQYF. The CDR3 DNA reads as TGTGCCAGCAGCTTTCCGTCGTCGAGTGAGCAGTACTTC. The whole variable domain, remainder taken from reference TRBV7-2 and TRBJ2-7, is GAGVSQSPSNKVTEKGKDVELRCDPISGHTALYWYRQSLGQGLEFLIYFQGNSAPDKSGLPSDRFSAERTGGSVSTLTIQRTQQEDSAVYLCASSFPSSSEQYFGPGTRLTVT.